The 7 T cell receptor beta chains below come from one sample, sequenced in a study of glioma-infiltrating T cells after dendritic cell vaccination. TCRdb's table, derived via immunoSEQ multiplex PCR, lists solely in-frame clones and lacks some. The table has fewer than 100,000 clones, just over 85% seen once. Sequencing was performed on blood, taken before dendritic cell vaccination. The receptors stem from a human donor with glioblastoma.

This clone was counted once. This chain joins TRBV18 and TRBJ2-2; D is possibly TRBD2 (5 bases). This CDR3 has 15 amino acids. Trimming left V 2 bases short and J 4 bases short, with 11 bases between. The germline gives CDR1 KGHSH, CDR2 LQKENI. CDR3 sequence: CASSPSSPSTGELFF. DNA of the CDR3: TGTGCCAGCTCACCATCTAGCCCGAGCACCGGGGAGCTGTTTTTT.

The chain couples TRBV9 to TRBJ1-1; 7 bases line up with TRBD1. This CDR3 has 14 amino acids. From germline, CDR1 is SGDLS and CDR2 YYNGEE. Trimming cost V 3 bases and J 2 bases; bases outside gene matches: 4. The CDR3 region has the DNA TGTGCCAGCAGCGCGGACAGGACAAACACTGAAGCTTTCTTT. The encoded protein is CASSADRTNTEAFF.

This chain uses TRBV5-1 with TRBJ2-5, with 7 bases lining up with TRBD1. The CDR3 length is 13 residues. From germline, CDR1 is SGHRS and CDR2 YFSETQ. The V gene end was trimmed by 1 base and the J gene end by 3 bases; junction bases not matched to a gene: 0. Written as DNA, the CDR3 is TGCGCCAGCAGCTTGCAGGGGGAAGAGACCCAGTACTTC. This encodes CASSLQGEETQYF.

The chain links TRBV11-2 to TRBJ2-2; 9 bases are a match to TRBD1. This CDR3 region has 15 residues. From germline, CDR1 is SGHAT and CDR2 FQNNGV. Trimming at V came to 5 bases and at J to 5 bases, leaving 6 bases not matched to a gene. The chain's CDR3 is CASSHGGQGTGELFF. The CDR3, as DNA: TGTGCCAGCAGCCACGGGGGACAGGGAACCGGGGAGCTGTTTTTT.

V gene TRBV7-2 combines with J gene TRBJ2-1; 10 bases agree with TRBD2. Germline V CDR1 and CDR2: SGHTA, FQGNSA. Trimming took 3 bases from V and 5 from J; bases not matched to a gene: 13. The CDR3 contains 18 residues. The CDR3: CASSLRAGGSFRHNEQFF. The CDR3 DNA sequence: TGTGCCAGCAGCTTGAGAGCGGGGGGGTCCTTCAGGCACAATGAGCAGTTCTTC.

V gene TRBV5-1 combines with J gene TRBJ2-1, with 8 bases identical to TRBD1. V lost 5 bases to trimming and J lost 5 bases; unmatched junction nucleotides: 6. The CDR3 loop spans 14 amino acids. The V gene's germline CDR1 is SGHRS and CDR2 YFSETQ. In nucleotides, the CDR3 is TGCGCCAGCAGGGCGGGACAGGTCCACAATGAGCAGTTCTTC. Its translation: CASRAGQVHNEQFF.

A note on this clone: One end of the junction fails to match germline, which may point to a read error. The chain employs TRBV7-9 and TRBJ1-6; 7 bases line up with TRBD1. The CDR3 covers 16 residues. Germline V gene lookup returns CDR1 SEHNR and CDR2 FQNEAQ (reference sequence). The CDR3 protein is CASSLAGTAINSPLHF. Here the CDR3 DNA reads TGTGCCAGCAGCCTAGCCGGGACAGCGATTAATTCACCCCTCCACTTT.